A selection of T cell receptor beta chains follows, all from one sample in a study of blood T cell repertoires in COVID-19. Here immunoSEQ multiplex PCR was the method, and the copy in TCRdb shows in-frame clones only, minus some. The sample comprises 130,000 to 150,000 clones, approximately 90% of which are singletons, and just over 3% rests with the top ten. Material for sequencing was peripheral blood. The source of these receptors is a woman aged 55-69 years with active COVID-19. The CDR3 runs from the conserved cysteine through the conserved F or W.

V gene	CDR3 protein
TRBV6-6	CASSTGLAGVGHEQYF
TRBV27	CASSPRTGLNYGYTF
TRBV28	CASSPRTLGAYGYTF
TRBV9	CASSVLQGNYNEQFF
TRBV18	CASSPPVQARYGYTF
TRBV18	CASSGEPNTEAFF
TRBV7-9	CASSLAQKDRGFHEQYF
TRBV6-2/TRBV6-3	CASSFRPFYGDPPGNEQFF
TRBV19	CASSRGGGNRNEQFF
TRBV28	CASRIQGLNNQPQHF
TRBV28	CASSLSLGSYEQYF
TRBV6-1	CASSEGALRDQETQYF
TRBV5-6	CASSFQGAGQFF
TRBV10-1	CASSTTGNAPQHF
TRBV28	CASSLRGRRYMNTEAFF
TRBV4-2	CASSSLGGNYEQYF
TRBV5-4	CASSLHYQGASEQFF
TRBV6-6	CATLGQGGAYNSPLHF
TRBV7-9	CASSLSRLAEADTQYF
TRBV13	CASSIQGPRNTEAFF
TRBV9	CASSVGGRAPYEQYF
TRBV5-5	CASTIGSNYGYTF
TRBV7-9	CASSQPGQGANYGYTF
TRBV28	CASRPWTGTNTEAFF
TRBV6-5	CASSHRGNYGYTF
TRBV11-2	CASSLVASGGGYEQYF
TRBV11-2	CASSPAQGTDTQYF
TRBV5-1	CASSSGRISGSYTGELFF
TRBV5-1	CASSTSLAGGREQYF
TRBV7-3	CASSPTGGLTDTQYF
TRBV7-9	CASSFAANTGELFF
TRBV7-8	CASSRTGGSSGANVLTF
TRBV18	CASSPTSGRFYEQYF
TRBV2	CASGQGSNQPQHF
TRBV3-1/TRBV3-2	CASSTRLEADTQYF
TRBV18	CASSPSGVGNEKLFF
TRBV21-1	CASSKFGTSGEPLLLYNEQFF
TRBV30	CALWNRGLTGELFF
TRBV27	CASSLTRGFANTIYF
TRBV6-6	CASKPPGQGDEKLFF
TRBV6-5	CASSYSSTSGTYEQYF
TRBV20-1	CSAARGDTQYF
TRBV11-2	CASSLTSGNPYNEQFF
TRBV4-2	CASSQDGGIGSPLHF
TRBV6-2/TRBV6-3	CASSYDRGLSQYF
TRBV12-3/TRBV12-4	CASRTGSLGELFF
TRBV27	CASRRGQENTGELFF
TRBV1	CTSTGGGNEQFF
TRBV6-5	CASSYLISYNEQFF
TRBV5-1	CASSLEGGWAKNIQYF
TRBV5-1	CASSPGDRGSYGYTF
TRBV19	CASSIPLTGAGNTIYF
TRBV5-1	CASSPTESGYNEQFF
TRBV7-2	CASSLGGSGSNEQFF
TRBV5-5	CASSSGLADTYEQYF
TRBV7-7	CASSWTSGSTETQYF
TRBV28	CASSPTWDTQYF
TRBV7-3	CASSSRDIRATGELFF
TRBV4-2	CASSPLPGTGSYEQYF